The T cell receptor beta chain described here comes from a study of T cells in Graves' hyperthyroidism and ophthalmopathy. On the study more broadly: Peripheral blood samples were taken at initial diagnosis, prior to any treatment. Findings and caveats of the study: Prediction of ophthalmopathy progression came a median about 6 months pre-onset. Blood also showed most of the thyroid clonotypes that were expanded above 0.001.

Authors of the study amplified TCR beta CDR3 regions from RNA transcripts. Using the HTBI primer set, a first-round RT-PCR was run on the TCR CDR3. A single record per CDR3 protein comes from TCRdb applying MiXCR to the multiplex PCR reads. Of about 560,000 distinct CDR3 sequences listed, around 17% are singletons. There are many counts of this clonotype. What it binds is not known. 10 ml fresh peripheral blood yielded the PBMCs. Germline V lookup: CDR1 MNHNS, CDR2 SASEGT. V dropped 5 bases and J dropped 7; count of bases not matched to a gene: 18. There are 17 residues in the CDR3. The sample taken for sequencing was blood. The rearrangement uses TRBV6-1 and TRBJ2-7; 9 bases agree with TRBD2. The source is a woman between 18 and 30 years old with Graves' hyperthyroidism. The CDR3 nucleotides are TGTGCCAGCAGTCCCCCCCGGGGCCAGCGGGGGGTCGGGGAGCAGTACTTC. Amino acid sequence: CASSPPRGQRGVGEQYF.